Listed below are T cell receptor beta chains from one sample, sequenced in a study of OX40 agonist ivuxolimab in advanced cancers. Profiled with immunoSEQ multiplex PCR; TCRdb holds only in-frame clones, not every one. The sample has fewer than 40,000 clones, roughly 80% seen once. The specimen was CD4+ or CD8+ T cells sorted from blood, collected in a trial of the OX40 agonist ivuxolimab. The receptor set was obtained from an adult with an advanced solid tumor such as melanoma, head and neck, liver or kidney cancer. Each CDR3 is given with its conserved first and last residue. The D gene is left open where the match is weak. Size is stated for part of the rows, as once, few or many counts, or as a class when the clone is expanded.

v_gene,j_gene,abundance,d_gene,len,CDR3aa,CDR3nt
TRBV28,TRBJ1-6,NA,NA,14,CASCSGLFNSPLHF,TGTGCCAGCTGCTCGGGACTTTTTAATTCACCCCTCCACTTT
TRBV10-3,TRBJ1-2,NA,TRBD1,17,CAISEAETGGVRGGYTF,TGTGCCATCAGTGAGGCCGAGACAGGGGGCGTAAGAGGTGGCTACACCTTC
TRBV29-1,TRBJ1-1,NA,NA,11,CSVESSTEAFF,TGCAGCGTTGAAAGCAGCACTGAAGCTTTCTTT
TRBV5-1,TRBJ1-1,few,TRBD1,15,CASSPRQGANTEAFF,TGCGCCAGCAGCCCCCGACAGGGGGCGAACACTGAAGCTTTCTTT
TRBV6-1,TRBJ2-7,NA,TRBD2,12,CASGRGGYEQYF,TGTGCCAGCGGCCGCGGGGGTTACGAGCAGTACTTC
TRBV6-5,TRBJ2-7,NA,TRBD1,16,CASSYSSGGKTYEQYF,TGTGCCAGCAGTTACTCATCAGGGGGCAAAACCTACGAGCAGTACTTC
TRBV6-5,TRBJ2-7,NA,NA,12,CASSPDAYEQYF,TGTGCCAGCAGTCCAGATGCCTACGAGCAGTACTTC
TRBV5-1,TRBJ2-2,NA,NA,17,CASSPTLGVADTGELFF,TGCGCCAGCAGCCCGACGTTGGGGGTTGCGGACACCGGGGAGCTGTTTTTT
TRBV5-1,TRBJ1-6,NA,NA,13,CASSLGDNSPLHF,TGCGCCAGCAGCTTGGGGGATAATTCACCCCTCCACTTT
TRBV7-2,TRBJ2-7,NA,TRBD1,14,CASSWGQGAYEQYF,TGTGCCAGCAGCTGGGGACAGGGGGCCTACGAGCAGTACTTC
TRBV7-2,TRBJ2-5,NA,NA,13,CASSLYLEETQYF,TGTGCCAGCAGCTTATATCTAGAGGAGACCCAGTACTTC
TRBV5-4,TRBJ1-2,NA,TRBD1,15,CASSFPTDRAYGYTF,TGTGCCAGCAGCTTTCCCACCGACAGGGCCTATGGCTACACCTTC
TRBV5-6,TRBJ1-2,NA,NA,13,CASSEKSGSGYTF,TGTGCCAGCAGCGAAAAATCGGGTAGCGGCTACACCTTC
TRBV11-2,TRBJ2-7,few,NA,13,CASSLSRHYEQYF,TGTGCCAGCAGCTTATCCCGCCACTACGAGCAGTACTTC
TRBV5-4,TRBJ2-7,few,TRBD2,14,CASSSKREIHEQYF,TGTGCCAGCAGCTCGAAGCGGGAGATCCACGAGCAGTACTTC
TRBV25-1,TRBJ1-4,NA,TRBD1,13,CASSIQGKEKLFF,TGTGCCAGCAGTATACAGGGGAAAGAAAAACTGTTTTTT
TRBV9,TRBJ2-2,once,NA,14,CASSPPGNTGELFF,TGTGCCAGCAGCCCCCCGGGGAACACCGGGGAGCTGTTTTTT
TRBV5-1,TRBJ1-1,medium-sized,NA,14,CASSSTGMNTEAFF,TGCGCCAGCAGCTCGACCGGAATGAACACTGAAGCTTTCTTT
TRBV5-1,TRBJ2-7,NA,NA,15,CASSTTGHSSYEQYF,TGCGCCAGCAGCACTACGGGACATTCCTCCTACGAGCAGTACTTC
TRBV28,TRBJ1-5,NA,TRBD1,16,CATSYPGTGDNQPQHF,TGTGCCACTTCCTACCCGGGGACAGGGGATAATCAGCCCCAGCATTTT
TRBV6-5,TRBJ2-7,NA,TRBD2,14,CASKTSGRSYEQYF,TGTGCCAGCAAGACTAGCGGGAGATCGTACGAGCAGTACTTC
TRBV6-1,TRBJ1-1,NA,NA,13,CASSGQRNTEAFF,TGTGCCAGCAGTGGTCAGCGTAACACTGAAGCTTTCTTT
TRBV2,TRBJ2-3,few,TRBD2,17,CASSLTGTSGSTDTQYF,TGTGCCAGCAGTCTGACAGGCACTAGCGGTTCCACAGATACGCAGTATTTT
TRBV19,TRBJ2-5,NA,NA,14,CASSIGTYQETQYF,TGTGCCAGTAGTATCGGGACTTACCAAGAGACCCAGTACTTC
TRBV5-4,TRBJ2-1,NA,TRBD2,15,CASSPTSGINNEQFF,TGTGCCAGCAGCCCCACTAGCGGGATAAACAATGAGCAGTTCTTC
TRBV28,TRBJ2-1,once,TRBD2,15,CASTQTSGSYNEQFF,TGTGCCAGCACCCAGACTAGCGGATCCTACAATGAGCAGTTCTTC
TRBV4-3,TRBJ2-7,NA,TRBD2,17,CASSLTWAPLAGNEQYF,TGCGCCAGCAGCCTGACTTGGGCCCCTCTAGCGGGGAACGAGCAGTACTTC
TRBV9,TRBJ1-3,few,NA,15,CASSVWGRSANTIYF,TGTGCCAGCAGCGTTTGGGGGCGATCGGCAAACACCATATATTTT
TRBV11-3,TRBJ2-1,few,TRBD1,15,CASSLGQGSYNEQFF,TGTGCCAGCAGCTTAGGACAGGGGTCCTACAATGAGCAGTTCTTC
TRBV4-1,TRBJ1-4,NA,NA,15,CASSQVGAPNEKLFF,TGCGCCAGCAGCCAAGTTGGAGCCCCTAATGAAAAACTGTTTTTT
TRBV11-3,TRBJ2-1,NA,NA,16,CASSPLCRVSYNEQFF,TGTGCCAGCAGCCCACTCTGCAGGGTATCCTACAATGAGCAGTTCTTC
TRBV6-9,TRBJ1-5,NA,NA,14,CASSRGLGSQPQHF,TGTGCCAGCAGTAGAGGGTTGGGCAGTCAGCCCCAGCATTTT
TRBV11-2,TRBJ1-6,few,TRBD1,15,CASSLGQGAHSPLHF,TGTGCCAGCAGCTTAGGACAGGGGGCGCATTCACCCCTCCACTTT
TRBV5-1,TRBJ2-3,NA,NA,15,CASSVQGRSTDTQYF,TGCGCCAGCAGCGTTCAGGGGCGTAGCACAGATACGCAGTATTTT
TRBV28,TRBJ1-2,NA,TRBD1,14,CASSSTWDRKGYTF,TGTGCCAGCAGTTCCACCTGGGACAGAAAAGGCTACACCTTC
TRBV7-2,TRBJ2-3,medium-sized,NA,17,CASSFILGQFRTDTQYF,TGTGCCAGCAGCTTCATACTTGGACAGTTCCGCACAGATACGCAGTATTTT
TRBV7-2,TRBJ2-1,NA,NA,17,CASSSNLGDSFYNEQFF,TGTGCCAGCAGCTCAAACCTCGGGGACTCCTTCTACAATGAGCAGTTCTTC
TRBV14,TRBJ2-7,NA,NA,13,CASSQDRMAGLDF,TGTGCCAGCAGCCAAGATCGAATGGCAGGATTGGACTTC
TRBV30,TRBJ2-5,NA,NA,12,CAWSVAEETQYF,TGTGCCTGGAGTGTGGCGGAAGAGACCCAGTACTTC
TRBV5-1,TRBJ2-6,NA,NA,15,CASSLHDWGANVLTF,TGCGCCAGCAGCTTGCATGATTGGGGGGCCAACGTCCTGACTTTC
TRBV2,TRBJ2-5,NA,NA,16,CASSEANEGVEETQYF,TGTGCCAGCAGTGAAGCCAACGAGGGAGTGGAGGAGACCCAGTACTTC
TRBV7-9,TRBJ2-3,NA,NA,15,CASSLLSGNTDTQYF,TGTGCCAGCAGCTTACTCAGCGGTAACACAGATACGCAGTATTTT
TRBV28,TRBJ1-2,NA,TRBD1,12,CASSLMGQIYTF,TGTGCCAGCAGTTTAATGGGACAGATCTACACCTTC
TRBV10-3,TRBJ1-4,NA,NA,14,CAISEGASDEKLFF,TGTGCCATCAGTGAGGGGGCTTCGGATGAAAAACTGTTTTTT
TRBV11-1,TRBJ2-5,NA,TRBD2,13,CASSSWEGETQYF,TGTGCCAGCAGCTCCTGGGAGGGGGAGACCCAGTACTTC
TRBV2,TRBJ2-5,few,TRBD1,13,CASHRGMGETQYF,TGTGCCAGCCACAGGGGTATGGGAGAGACCCAGTACTTC
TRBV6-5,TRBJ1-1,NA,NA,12,CATVRPGGEAFF,TGTGCCACGGTGCGTCCCGGGGGTGAAGCTTTCTTT
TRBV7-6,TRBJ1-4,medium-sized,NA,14,CASSLPGTGRGLFF,TGTGCCAGCAGCCTACCCGGAACAGGGAGAGGACTGTTTTTT
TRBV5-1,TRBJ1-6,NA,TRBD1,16,CASSLAQQGVGSPLHF,TGCGCCAGCAGCTTGGCACAGCAGGGGGTAGGATCACCCCTCCACTTT
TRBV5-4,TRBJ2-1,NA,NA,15,CASTIGGYTRNEQFF,TGTGCCAGCACCATTGGGGGGTATACCCGCAATGAGCAGTTCTTC
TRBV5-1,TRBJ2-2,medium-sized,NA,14,CASSLTQGVGELFF,TGCGCCAGCAGCTTGACGCAGGGCGTCGGGGAGCTGTTTTTT